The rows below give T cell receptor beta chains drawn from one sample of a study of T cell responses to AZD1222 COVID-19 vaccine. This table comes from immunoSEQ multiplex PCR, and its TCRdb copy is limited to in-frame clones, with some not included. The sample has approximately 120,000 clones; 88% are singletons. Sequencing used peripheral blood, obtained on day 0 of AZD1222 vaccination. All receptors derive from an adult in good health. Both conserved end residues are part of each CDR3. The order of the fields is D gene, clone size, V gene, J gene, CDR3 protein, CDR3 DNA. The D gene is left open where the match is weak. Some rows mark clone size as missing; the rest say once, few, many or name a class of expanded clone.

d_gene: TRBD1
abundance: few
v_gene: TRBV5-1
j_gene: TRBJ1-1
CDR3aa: CASSTGQGATEAFF
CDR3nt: TGCGCCAGCAGCACCGGACAGGGGGCCACTGAAGCTTTCTTT

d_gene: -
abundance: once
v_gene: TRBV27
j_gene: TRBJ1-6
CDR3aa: CASSLQALNSPLHF
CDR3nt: TGTGCCAGCAGTTTACAGGCGTTGAATTCACCCCTCCACTTT

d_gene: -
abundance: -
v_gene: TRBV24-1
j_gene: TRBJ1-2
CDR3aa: CATSDFYRNYGYTF
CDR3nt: TGTGCCACCAGTGATTTTTACAGGAACTATGGCTACACCTTC

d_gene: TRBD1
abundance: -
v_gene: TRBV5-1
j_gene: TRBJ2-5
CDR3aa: CASSTRDSNAETQYF
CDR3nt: TGCGCCAGCAGCACAAGGGACAGTAACGCAGAGACCCAGTACTTC

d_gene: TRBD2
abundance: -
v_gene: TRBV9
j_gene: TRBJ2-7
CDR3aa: CASSPPAGPYEQYF
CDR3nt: TGTGCCAGCAGCCCCCCAGCGGGGCCCTACGAGCAGTACTTC

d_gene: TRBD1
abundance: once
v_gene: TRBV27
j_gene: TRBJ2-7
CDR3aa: CASSVRDRGYEQYF
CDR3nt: TGTGCCAGCAGTGTCCGGGACAGGGGGTACGAGCAGTACTTC

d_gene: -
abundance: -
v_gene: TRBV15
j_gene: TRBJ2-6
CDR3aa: CATSREGGSRANVLTF
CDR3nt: TGTGCCACCAGCAGAGAGGGGGGCTCTCGGGCCAACGTCCTGACTTTC

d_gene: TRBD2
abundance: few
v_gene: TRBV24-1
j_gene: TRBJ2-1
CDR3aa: CATRGLAGGNEQFF
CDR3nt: TGTGCCACCAGAGGACTAGCGGGGGGCAATGAGCAGTTCTTC

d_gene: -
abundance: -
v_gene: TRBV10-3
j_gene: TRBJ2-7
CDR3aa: CAISEAPRFYEQYF
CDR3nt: TGTGCCATCAGTGAAGCTCCCCGATTCTACGAGCAGTACTTC

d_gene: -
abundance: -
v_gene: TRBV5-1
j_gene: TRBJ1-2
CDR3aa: CASSLAWARSGHYGYTF
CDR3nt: TGCGCCAGCAGCTTGGCCTGGGCGCGCTCGGGGCACTATGGCTACACCTTC

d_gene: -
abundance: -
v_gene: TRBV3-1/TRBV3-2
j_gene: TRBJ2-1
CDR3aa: CASSQDWASGGRNEQFF
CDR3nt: TGTGCCAGCAGCCAAGATTGGGCGAGCGGAGGCCGCAATGAGCAGTTCTTC

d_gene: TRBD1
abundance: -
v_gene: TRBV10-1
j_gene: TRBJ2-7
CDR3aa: CASSDGQGTYEQYF
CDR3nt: TGCGCCAGCAGTGACGGACAGGGGACCTACGAGCAGTACTTC

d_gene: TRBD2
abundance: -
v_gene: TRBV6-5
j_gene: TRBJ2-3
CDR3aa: CASTRLATSTDTQYF
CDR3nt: TGTGCCAGCACCCGACTAGCGACTAGCACAGATACGCAGTATTTT

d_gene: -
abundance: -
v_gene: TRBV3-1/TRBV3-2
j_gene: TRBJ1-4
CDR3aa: CASSIRGAQGNEKLFF
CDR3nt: TGTGCCAGCAGCATCCGGGGGGCGCAGGGTAATGAAAAACTGTTTTTT

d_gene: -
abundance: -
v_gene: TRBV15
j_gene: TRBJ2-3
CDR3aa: CATSRGVGGGLTDTQYF
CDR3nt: TGTGCCACCAGCAGAGGTGTGGGGGGGGGCCTCACAGATACGCAGTATTTT

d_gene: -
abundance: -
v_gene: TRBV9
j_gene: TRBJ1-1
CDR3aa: CASSVPGANTEAFF
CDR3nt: TGTGCCAGCAGCGTACCAGGGGCGAACACTGAAGCTTTCTTT

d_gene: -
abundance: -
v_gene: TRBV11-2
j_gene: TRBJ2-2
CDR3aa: CASSYLTGELFF
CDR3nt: TGTGCCAGCAGCTACTTAACCGGGGAGCTGTTTTTT

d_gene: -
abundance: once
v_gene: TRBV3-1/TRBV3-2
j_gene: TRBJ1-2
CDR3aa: CASSHSGARHGYTF
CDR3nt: TGTGCCAGCAGCCACTCCGGGGCTAGGCATGGCTACACCTTC

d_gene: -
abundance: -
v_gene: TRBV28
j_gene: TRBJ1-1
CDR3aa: CASSPTTGTNTEAFF
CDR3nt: TGTGCCAGCAGTCCGACCACAGGGACGAACACTGAAGCTTTCTTT

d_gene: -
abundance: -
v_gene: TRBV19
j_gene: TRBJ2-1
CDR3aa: CASSKGSGDNEQFF
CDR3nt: TGTGCCAGTAGTAAAGGTAGCGGTGACAATGAGCAGTTCTTC

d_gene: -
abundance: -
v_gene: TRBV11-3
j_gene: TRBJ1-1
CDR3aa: CASSSWVQKAFF
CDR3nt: TGTGCCAGCAGCTCGTGGGTCCAGAAAGCTTTCTTT

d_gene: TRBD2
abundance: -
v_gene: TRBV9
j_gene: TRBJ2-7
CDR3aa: CASSPPGGYEQYF
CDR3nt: TGTGCCAGCAGCCCCCCGGGAGGCTACGAGCAGTACTTC

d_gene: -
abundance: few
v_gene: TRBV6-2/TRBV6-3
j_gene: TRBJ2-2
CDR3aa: CASSNNREENTGELFF
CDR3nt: TGTGCCAGCAGTAACAACAGGGAAGAGAACACCGGGGAGCTGTTTTTT

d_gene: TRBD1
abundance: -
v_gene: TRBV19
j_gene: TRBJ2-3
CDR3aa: CASQPRTGGSDTQYF
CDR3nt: TGTGCCAGCCAACCCAGGACAGGGGGTTCAGATACGCAGTATTTT

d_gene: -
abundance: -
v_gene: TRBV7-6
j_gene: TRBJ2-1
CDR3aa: CASSLEMRGSWNEQFF
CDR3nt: TGTGCCAGCAGCTTAGAGATGAGAGGGAGTTGGAATGAGCAGTTCTTC

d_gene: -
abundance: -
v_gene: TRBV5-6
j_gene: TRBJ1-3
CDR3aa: CASSLGPGNTIYF
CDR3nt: TGTGCCAGCAGCTTGGGGCCTGGAAACACCATATATTTT

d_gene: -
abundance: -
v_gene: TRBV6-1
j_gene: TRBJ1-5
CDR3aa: CASSEAGPVAVPQHF
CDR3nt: TGTGCCAGCAGTGAAGCCGGGCCAGTCGCGGTGCCCCAGCATTTT

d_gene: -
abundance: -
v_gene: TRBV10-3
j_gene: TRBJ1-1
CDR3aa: CAISGSKGSAGGTEAFF
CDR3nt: TGTGCCATCAGTGGGTCGAAGGGTTCTGCGGGGGGGACTGAAGCTTTCTTT

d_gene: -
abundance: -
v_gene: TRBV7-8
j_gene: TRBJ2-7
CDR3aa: CASSPGHYEQYF
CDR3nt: TGTGCCAGCAGCCCCGGACACTACGAGCAGTACTTC

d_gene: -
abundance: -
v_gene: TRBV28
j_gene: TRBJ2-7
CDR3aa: CASSLSSPTTGDEQYF
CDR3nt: TGTGCCAGCAGTTTATCGAGCCCTACTACGGGCGACGAGCAGTACTTC

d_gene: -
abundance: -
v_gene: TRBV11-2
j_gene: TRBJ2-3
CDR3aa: CASSLDYSTDTQYF
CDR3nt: TGTGCCAGCAGCTTAGATTATTCCACAGATACGCAGTATTTT

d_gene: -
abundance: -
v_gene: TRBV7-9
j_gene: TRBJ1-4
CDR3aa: CASSPSGAREKLFF
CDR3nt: TGTGCCAGCAGCCCGTCGGGGGCACGAGAAAAACTGTTTTTT

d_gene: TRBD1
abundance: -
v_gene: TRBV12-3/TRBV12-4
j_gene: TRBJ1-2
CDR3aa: CASNLQGDYGYTF
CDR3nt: TGTGCCAGCAATTTACAGGGGGACTATGGCTACACCTTC

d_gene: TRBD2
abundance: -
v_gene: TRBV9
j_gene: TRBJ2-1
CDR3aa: CASSPGGGLGVEQFF
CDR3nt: TGTGCCAGCAGCCCCGGCGGGGGGCTGGGGGTTGAGCAGTTCTTC

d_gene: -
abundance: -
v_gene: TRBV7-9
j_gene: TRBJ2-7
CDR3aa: CASTSGTQVYEQYF
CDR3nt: TGTGCCAGCACCTCGGGGACTCAAGTCTACGAGCAGTACTTC

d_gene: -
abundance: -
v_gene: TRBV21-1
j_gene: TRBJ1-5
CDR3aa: CASRDRYLANQPQHF
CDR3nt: TGTGCCAGCAGGGACAGGTACCTAGCAAATCAGCCCCAGCATTTT

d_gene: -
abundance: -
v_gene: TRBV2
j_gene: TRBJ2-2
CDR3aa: CASRVMGLELFF
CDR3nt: TGTGCCAGCAGGGTAATGGGGCTGGAGCTGTTTTTT

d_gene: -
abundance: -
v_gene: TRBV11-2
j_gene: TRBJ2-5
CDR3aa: CASSLGAGSTAGETQYF
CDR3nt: TGTGCCAGCAGCTTAGGCGCAGGGTCCACCGCTGGAGAGACCCAGTACTTC

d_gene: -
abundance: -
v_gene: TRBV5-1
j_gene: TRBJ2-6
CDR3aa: CASSLFGDGANVLTF
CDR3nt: TGCGCCAGCAGCTTGTTCGGGGATGGGGCCAACGTCCTGACTTTC

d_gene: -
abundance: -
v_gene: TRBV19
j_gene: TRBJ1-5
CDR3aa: CASSIGGLNQPQHF
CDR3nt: TGTGCCAGTAGTATCGGAGGGCTGAATCAGCCCCAGCATTTT

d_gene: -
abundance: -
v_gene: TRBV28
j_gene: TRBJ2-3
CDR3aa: CASRKGLGPRDTQYF
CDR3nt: TGTGCCAGCAGGAAGGGCCTGGGACCGCGAGATACGCAGTATTTT

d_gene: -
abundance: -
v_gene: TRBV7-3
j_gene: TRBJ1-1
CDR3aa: CASSLGAMNTEAFF
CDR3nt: TGTGCCAGCAGCTTGGGAGCAATGAACACTGAAGCTTTCTTT

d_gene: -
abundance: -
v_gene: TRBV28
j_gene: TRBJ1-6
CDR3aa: CASSSTGPRGNSPLHF
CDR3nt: TGTGCCAGCAGTTCCACGGGGCCCCGGGGTAATTCACCCCTCCACTTT

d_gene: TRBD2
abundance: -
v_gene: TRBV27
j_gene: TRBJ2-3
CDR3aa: CASSFLPRGSGRRTDTQYF
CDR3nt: TGTGCCAGCAGTTTCCTACCCCGGGGTAGCGGGAGAAGAACAGATACGCAGTATTTT

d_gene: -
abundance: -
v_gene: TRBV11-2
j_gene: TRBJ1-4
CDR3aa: CASSLGEKLFF
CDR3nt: TGTGCCAGCAGCTTGGGGGAAAAACTGTTTTTT

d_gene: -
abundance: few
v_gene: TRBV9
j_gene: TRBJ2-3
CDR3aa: CASSAGGGPDTQYF
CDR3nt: TGTGCCAGCAGCGCCGGAGGGGGGCCCGATACGCAGTATTTT

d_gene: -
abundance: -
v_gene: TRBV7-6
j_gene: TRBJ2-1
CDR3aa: CASSRMFQGLLDNEQFF
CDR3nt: TGTGCCAGCAGCCGGATGTTCCAGGGACTGCTTGACAATGAGCAGTTCTTC

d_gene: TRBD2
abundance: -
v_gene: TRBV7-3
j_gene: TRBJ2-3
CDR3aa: CASSLGASGARDTQYF
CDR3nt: TGTGCCAGCAGCCTTGGGGCTAGCGGGGCGCGAGATACGCAGTATTTT

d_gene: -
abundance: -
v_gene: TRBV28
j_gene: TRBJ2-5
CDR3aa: CASSPPGLQETQYF
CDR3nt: TGTGCCAGCAGCCCCCCCGGGTTACAAGAGACCCAGTACTTC

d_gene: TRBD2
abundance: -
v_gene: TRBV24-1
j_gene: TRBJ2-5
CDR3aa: CATSDPRRLGLAAETQYF
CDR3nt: TGTGCCACCAGTGATCCCCGACGTCTTGGACTAGCAGCAGAGACCCAGTACTTC

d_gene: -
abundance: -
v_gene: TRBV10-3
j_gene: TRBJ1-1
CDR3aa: CATGGTEAFF
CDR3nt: TGTGCCACCGGAGGGACTGAAGCTTTCTTT

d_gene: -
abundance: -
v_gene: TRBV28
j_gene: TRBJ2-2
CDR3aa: CASSSDTGELFF
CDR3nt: TGTGCCAGCAGTTCAGACACCGGGGAGCTGTTTTTT

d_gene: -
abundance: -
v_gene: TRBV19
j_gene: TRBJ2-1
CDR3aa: CATRWRDSGNEQFF
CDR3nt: TGTGCCACCCGCTGGAGGGATTCAGGCAATGAGCAGTTCTTC

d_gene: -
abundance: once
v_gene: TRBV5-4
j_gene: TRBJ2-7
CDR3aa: CASSLGPVVTTYEQYF
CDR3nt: TGTGCCAGCAGCTTGGGTCCCGTAGTTACTACCTACGAGCAGTACTTC

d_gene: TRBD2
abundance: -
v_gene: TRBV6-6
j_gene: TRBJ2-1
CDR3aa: CASSPRASGRVIEQFF
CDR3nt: TGTGCCAGCAGTCCCAGGGCTAGCGGGAGAGTAATTGAGCAGTTCTTC

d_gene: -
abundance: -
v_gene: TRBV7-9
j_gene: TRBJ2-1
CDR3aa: CASSSGVQFF
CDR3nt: TGTGCCAGCAGCTCGGGAGTGCAGTTCTTC

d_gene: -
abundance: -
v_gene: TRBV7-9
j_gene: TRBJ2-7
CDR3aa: CASSPAGISEQYF
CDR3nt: TGTGCCAGCAGCCCCGCAGGGATTAGCGAGCAGTACTTC

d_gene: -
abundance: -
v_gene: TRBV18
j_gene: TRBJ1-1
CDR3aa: CASSPPSVGGNTEAFF
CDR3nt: TGTGCCAGCTCACCCCCATCGGTAGGTGGTAACACTGAAGCTTTCTTT

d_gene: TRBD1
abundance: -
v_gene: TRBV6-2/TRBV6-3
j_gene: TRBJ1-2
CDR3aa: CASSSPGQGLGYTF
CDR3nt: TGTGCCAGCAGTTCGCCGGGACAGGGGCTTGGCTACACCTTC

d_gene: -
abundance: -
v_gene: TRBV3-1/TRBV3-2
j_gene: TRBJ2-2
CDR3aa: CASSHRSAGELFF
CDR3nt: TGTGCCAGCAGCCATCGGAGCGCCGGGGAGCTGTTTTTT